A selection of T cell receptor beta chains follows, all from one sample in a study of CD8 T cells in ankylosing spondylitis. Via MiXCR, TCRdb re-called the 5' RACE reads, giving one row per CDR3 protein. The sample has about 450,000 distinct CDR3 sequences; more than 25% are singletons. Sequenced input: blood, either unsorted or a sorted T cell fraction (not recorded which). These receptor sequences come from a male donor with ankylosing spondylitis. CDR3s include the opening cysteine and the closing phenylalanine or tryptophan. D genes are given only for firm matches. Expanded clones get a size class; other rows say once, few or many, or leave the size out.

v_gene: TRBV19
d_gene: TRBD2
abundance: -
j_gene: TRBJ2-1
CDR3nt: TGTGCCAGTAGTAGTCGTGATAGCGGGGGATACAATGAGCAGTTCTTC
CDR3aa: CASSSRDSGGYNEQFF

v_gene: TRBV7-9
d_gene: -
abundance: -
j_gene: TRBJ2-2
CDR3nt: TGTGCCAGCAGCGCGACAGCTTCGAACACCGGGGAGCTGTTTTTT
CDR3aa: CASSATASNTGELFF

v_gene: TRBV27
d_gene: -
abundance: -
j_gene: TRBJ2-1
CDR3nt: TGTGCCACCAGGGACTCCCGGTACAATGAGCAGTTCTTC
CDR3aa: CATRDSRYNEQFF

v_gene: TRBV11-2
d_gene: TRBD2
abundance: -
j_gene: TRBJ2-4
CDR3nt: TGTGCCAGCAGCTTAGAGGGACTAGCCCCAAACATTCAGTACTTC
CDR3aa: CASSLEGLAPNIQYF

v_gene: TRBV20-1
d_gene: TRBD2
abundance: few
j_gene: TRBJ2-7
CDR3nt: TGCAGTGCGATTGGACTAGCGGAAGACTACGAGCAGTACTTC
CDR3aa: CSAIGLAEDYEQYF

v_gene: TRBV20-1
d_gene: -
abundance: few
j_gene: TRBJ2-5
CDR3nt: TGCAGCCCTACTGTTCAAGAGACCCAGTACTTC
CDR3aa: CSPTVQETQYF

v_gene: TRBV29-1
d_gene: -
abundance: -
j_gene: TRBJ2-3
CDR3nt: TGCAGCGTTGAAGGCCCAAAGTATACGCAGTATTTT
CDR3aa: CSVEGPKYTQYF

v_gene: TRBV4-1
d_gene: -
abundance: -
j_gene: TRBJ2-5
CDR3nt: TGCGCCAGCAGCCAAGATTTTTTTGGAGTAGGAAGAGAGACCCAGTACTTC
CDR3aa: CASSQDFFGVGRETQYF

v_gene: TRBV5-6
d_gene: -
abundance: -
j_gene: TRBJ2-2
CDR3nt: TGTGCCATGAGCTCCTGGGCCCGCGGGGAGCTGTTTTTT
CDR3aa: CAMSSWARGELFF

v_gene: TRBV24-1
d_gene: TRBD1
abundance: -
j_gene: TRBJ2-1
CDR3nt: TGTGCCACCAGTTATGGGGACAGGGTATTCAATGAGCAGTTCTTC
CDR3aa: CATSYGDRVFNEQFF

v_gene: TRBV20-1
d_gene: -
abundance: few
j_gene: TRBJ1-6
CDR3nt: TGCAGTGCTAGCCTCGGGCAGGAGAATTCACCCCTCCACTTT
CDR3aa: CSASLGQENSPLHF

v_gene: TRBV7-8
d_gene: -
abundance: -
j_gene: TRBJ1-1
CDR3nt: TGTGCCAGCAGCCCTAGTTTGGGAACGGTAGGCGCTTTCTTT
CDR3aa: CASSPSLGTVGAFF

v_gene: TRBV20-1
d_gene: TRBD1
abundance: -
j_gene: TRBJ2-7
CDR3nt: TGCAGTGCTATGCCACTGACAGGGCCGAGGGAGCAGTACTTC
CDR3aa: CSAMPLTGPREQYF

v_gene: TRBV10-3
d_gene: -
abundance: few
j_gene: TRBJ2-2
CDR3nt: TGTGCCATCAGTGAGAGTAACACCGGGGAGCTGTTTTTT
CDR3aa: CAISESNTGELFF

v_gene: TRBV5-8
d_gene: TRBD1
abundance: -
j_gene: TRBJ2-1
CDR3nt: TGTGCCAGCAGCTTAAGACAGGGGAAAGGGACCTACAATGAGCAGTTCTTC
CDR3aa: CASSLRQGKGTYNEQFF

v_gene: TRBV7-7
d_gene: -
abundance: few
j_gene: TRBJ2-3
CDR3nt: TGTGCCAGCAGATCAGACAGGGACTCAGATACGCAGTATTTT
CDR3aa: CASRSDRDSDTQYF

v_gene: TRBV20-1
d_gene: TRBD2
abundance: -
j_gene: TRBJ2-1
CDR3nt: TGCAGTGCTAGAGACACTAGCGGGAAGTCCTACAATGAGCAGTTCTTC
CDR3aa: CSARDTSGKSYNEQFF

v_gene: TRBV12-3/TRBV12-4
d_gene: -
abundance: -
j_gene: TRBJ1-5
CDR3nt: TGTGCCAGCAGTTTAGGTCGACATCGGGGTGCTCAGCCCCAGCATTTT
CDR3aa: CASSLGRHRGAQPQHF

v_gene: TRBV3-1
d_gene: TRBD1
abundance: -
j_gene: TRBJ2-1
CDR3nt: TGTGCCAGCAGCCAAGGACAGGGGTTTGAGCAGTTCTTC
CDR3aa: CASSQGQGFEQFF

v_gene: TRBV6-4
d_gene: TRBD1
abundance: few
j_gene: TRBJ1-1
CDR3nt: TGTGCCAGCAGTGAGAGGGGGCGAGGCACTGAAGCTTTCTTT
CDR3aa: CASSERGRGTEAFF

v_gene: TRBV12-3/TRBV12-4
d_gene: TRBD1
abundance: many
j_gene: TRBJ1-5
CDR3nt: TGTGCCAGCAGTACCCCAGGGGGGGTCAATCAGCCCCAGCATTTT
CDR3aa: CASSTPGGVNQPQHF

v_gene: TRBV24-1
d_gene: TRBD1
abundance: -
j_gene: TRBJ2-2
CDR3nt: TGTGCCACCAGTGATGTGATTAAGGGGGCCACCGGGGAGCTGTTTTTT
CDR3aa: CATSDVIKGATGELFF

v_gene: TRBV11-2
d_gene: -
abundance: many
j_gene: TRBJ2-1
CDR3nt: TGTGCCAGCAGGGATGGACGAAGCTCCTACAATGAGCAGTTCTTC
CDR3aa: CASRDGRSSYNEQFF

v_gene: TRBV5-5
d_gene: -
abundance: -
j_gene: TRBJ2-5
CDR3nt: TGTGCCAGCAGCCCCTGGGCAGGGAGTTGGGAGACCCAGTACTTC
CDR3aa: CASSPWAGSWETQYF

v_gene: TRBV15
d_gene: -
abundance: few
j_gene: TRBJ2-1
CDR3nt: TGTGCCACCAGCAGAGATAGCGGATCTCTCAATGAGCAGTTCTTC
CDR3aa: CATSRDSGSLNEQFF

v_gene: TRBV2
d_gene: TRBD1
abundance: -
j_gene: TRBJ1-1
CDR3nt: TGTGCCAGCAGAGCCTACACAGGGGTAGACACTGAAGCTTTCTTT
CDR3aa: CASRAYTGVDTEAFF

v_gene: TRBV30
d_gene: TRBD1
abundance: few
j_gene: TRBJ2-5
CDR3nt: TGTGCCTGGACCTTGGGACAGGCCTGGAAGACCCAGTACTTC
CDR3aa: CAWTLGQAWKTQYF

v_gene: TRBV2
d_gene: TRBD2
abundance: -
j_gene: TRBJ2-7
CDR3nt: TGTGCCAGCAGTGAAGCCCGACTAGCGGGAGCCCGGCAGTACTTC
CDR3aa: CASSEARLAGARQYF

v_gene: TRBV12-3/TRBV12-4
d_gene: -
abundance: few
j_gene: TRBJ2-5
CDR3nt: TGTGCCAGCAGTTTTGGGCTTAACCTCCAGACCCAGTACTTC
CDR3aa: CASSFGLNLQTQYF

v_gene: TRBV20-1
d_gene: -
abundance: few
j_gene: TRBJ1-5
CDR3nt: TGCAGTGCTAAGAAACAGGGACTTGTCCATCAGCCCCAGCATTTT
CDR3aa: CSAKKQGLVHQPQHF

v_gene: TRBV15
d_gene: -
abundance: -
j_gene: TRBJ1-2
CDR3nt: TGTGCCACCAGCAGAGAAGGACGGAGACTAGATGGCTACACCTTC
CDR3aa: CATSREGRRLDGYTF

v_gene: TRBV27
d_gene: TRBD2
abundance: few
j_gene: TRBJ2-7
CDR3nt: TGTGCCAGCAGTTTATCACAACTAGCGGTGTACGAGCAGTACTTC
CDR3aa: CASSLSQLAVYEQYF

v_gene: TRBV10-3
d_gene: -
abundance: few
j_gene: TRBJ1-6
CDR3nt: TGTGCCATCAGTGAACAGGAAGAATCACCCCTCCACTTT
CDR3aa: CAISEQEESPLHF

v_gene: TRBV14
d_gene: TRBD1
abundance: -
j_gene: TRBJ2-2
CDR3nt: TGTGCCAGCAGCCAAGCCCGAGGGACAGGGGAGGCCGGGGAGCTGTTTTTT
CDR3aa: CASSQARGTGEAGELFF

v_gene: TRBV20-1
d_gene: TRBD1
abundance: -
j_gene: TRBJ1-3
CDR3nt: TGCAGTGCTAGAGATGGACAGGCGACCTCTGGAAACACCATATATTTT
CDR3aa: CSARDGQATSGNTIYF

v_gene: TRBV20-1
d_gene: -
abundance: few
j_gene: TRBJ2-2
CDR3nt: TGCAGTGCTGTCCGGGACTCCCAGGGGGAGCTGTTTTTT
CDR3aa: CSAVRDSQGELFF

v_gene: TRBV2
d_gene: TRBD1
abundance: -
j_gene: TRBJ1-1
CDR3nt: TGTGCCAGCCAAACAGGGGATGCTGAAGCTTTCTTT
CDR3aa: CASQTGDAEAFF

v_gene: TRBV4-2
d_gene: TRBD1
abundance: few
j_gene: TRBJ2-5
CDR3nt: TGTGCCAGCAGCCAAGGGGGAATGGGCAGGGGGCTGGCTGAGACCCAGTACTTC
CDR3aa: CASSQGGMGRGLAETQYF

v_gene: TRBV29-1
d_gene: TRBD1
abundance: -
j_gene: TRBJ1-1
CDR3nt: TGCAGCGTTGCCGACATACAGGGGGCAGAAACTGAAGCTTTCTTT
CDR3aa: CSVADIQGAETEAFF

v_gene: TRBV30
d_gene: -
abundance: -
j_gene: TRBJ1-5
CDR3nt: TGTGCCTGGAAGGGGAGGCAGGGAGGTTATCAGCCCCAGCATTTT
CDR3aa: CAWKGRQGGYQPQHF

v_gene: TRBV11-2
d_gene: TRBD1
abundance: -
j_gene: TRBJ1-5
CDR3nt: TGTGCCAGCAGCTGGGGACAGCTCCAACCCCAGCATTTT
CDR3aa: CASSWGQLQPQHF

v_gene: TRBV7-2
d_gene: TRBD1
abundance: -
j_gene: TRBJ1-1
CDR3nt: TGTGCCAGCAGCTCGGACAGGGGGAGCACTGAAGCTTTCTTT
CDR3aa: CASSSDRGSTEAFF

v_gene: TRBV5-1
d_gene: TRBD1
abundance: -
j_gene: TRBJ2-1
CDR3nt: TGCGCCAGCAGCCCGTCTGGGACAGCTTCTCTCAATGAGCAGTTCTTC
CDR3aa: CASSPSGTASLNEQFF